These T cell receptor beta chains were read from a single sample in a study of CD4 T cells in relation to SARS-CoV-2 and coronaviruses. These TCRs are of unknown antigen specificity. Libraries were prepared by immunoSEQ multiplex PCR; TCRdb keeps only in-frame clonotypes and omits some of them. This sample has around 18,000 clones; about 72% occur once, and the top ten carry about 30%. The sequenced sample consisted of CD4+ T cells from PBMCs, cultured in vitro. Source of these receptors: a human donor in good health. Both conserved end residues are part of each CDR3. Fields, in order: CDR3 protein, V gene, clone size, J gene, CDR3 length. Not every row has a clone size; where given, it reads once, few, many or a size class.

CAWSGGTSYSNQPQHF | TRBV30 | . | TRBJ1-5 | 16
CASSPGQGDYGYTF | TRBV7-9 | . | TRBJ1-2 | 14
CAWSPLAGAVTGELFF | TRBV30 | . | TRBJ2-2 | 16
CASSGGLVRSGANVLTF | TRBV18 | . | TRBJ2-6 | 17
CASSLSPSDMDEQFF | TRBV21-1 | once | TRBJ2-1 | 15
CASSLAGGPFHEQFF | TRBV5-4 | . | TRBJ2-1 | 15
CASSPSGSTADTQYF | TRBV2 | . | TRBJ2-3 | 15
CASGLMTSGSQYF | TRBV12-5 | few | TRBJ2-7 | 13
CASSLELAGGNEQYF | TRBV18 | . | TRBJ2-7 | 15
CASSLPSTTSGNTIYF | TRBV28 | once | TRBJ1-3 | 16
CASSPGTGGQPQHF | TRBV19 | few | TRBJ1-5 | 14
CASIRGRNNEQFF | TRBV10-2 | . | TRBJ2-1 | 13
CASSSLSQGNTEAFF | TRBV5-5 | . | TRBJ1-1 | 15
CASSVKAGASTDTQYF | TRBV9 | . | TRBJ2-3 | 16
CASSFSLAGFYEQYF | TRBV11-2 | few | TRBJ2-7 | 15
CASSLALVSVVGGEQFF | TRBV7-6 | . | TRBJ2-1 | 17
CASSPGQLQPQHF | TRBV6-5 | . | TRBJ1-5 | 13
CASSEGGQGRDNEQFF | TRBV2 | . | TRBJ2-1 | 16
CASSESPPGLAAQDTQYF | TRBV10-1 | . | TRBJ2-3 | 18
CASSELTSETYEQYF | TRBV2 | . | TRBJ2-7 | 15
CSAFSPQNTEAFF | TRBV29-1 | . | TRBJ1-1 | 13
CASSPQEISIYEQYF | TRBV6-6 | . | TRBJ2-7 | 15
CASSEILVGRGYGYTF | TRBV6-1 | . | TRBJ1-2 | 16
CATSRDVAGGPQYEQYF | TRBV15 | . | TRBJ2-7 | 17
CAWSQWGTQYF | TRBV30 | . | TRBJ2-3 | 11
CATGGAGLNTGELFF | TRBV24-1 | few | TRBJ2-2 | 15
CASSLDLQETQYF | TRBV5-4 | . | TRBJ2-5 | 13
CASGQGVWTEAFF | TRBV2 | . | TRBJ1-1 | 13
CASGSGRATGELFF | TRBV2 | . | TRBJ2-2 | 14
CASSQGGTDYNEQFF | TRBV3-1/TRBV3-2 | few | TRBJ2-1 | 15
CASSSQGLDFYEQYF | TRBV28 | . | TRBJ2-7 | 15
CASSQGTSEAKYEQYF | TRBV4-2 | few | TRBJ2-7 | 16
CASSQADIYEQYF | TRBV3-1/TRBV3-2 | . | TRBJ2-7 | 13
CASRNSGTAETQYF | TRBV14 | once | TRBJ2-5 | 14
CASTSVAYEQYF | TRBV6-5 | . | TRBJ2-7 | 12